The T cell receptor beta chain under discussion was sequenced for a study of shared clonotypes between healthy human individuals. From germline, CDR1 is PRHDT and CDR2 FYEKMQ (reference sequence). This CDR3 region has 13 residues. V was shortened by 0 bases and J by 6 bases, with 6 bases between the two germline ends. The method was immunoSEQ multiplex PCR; TCRdb's version includes in-frame clones alone and lacks a portion of them. The sample has 1,400,000 or so clones; approximately 98.5% are singletons. The sequence derives from a man between 25 and 39 years old in good health. The specimen sequenced was naive CD4+ T cells sorted from blood. The subset was: CD45RA+ positively selected. The J gene is TRBJ2-1, the V gene TRBV13; D is unresolved. CDR3 in amino acids: CASSLGRLNEQFF. As DNA, the CDR3 is TGTGCCAGCAGCTTAGGGAGGCTCAATGAGCAGTTCTTC. Full variable domain (remainder filled in from reference TRBV13 and TRBJ2-1): AAGVIQSPRHLIKEKRETATLKCYPIPRHDTVYWYQQGPGQDPQFLISFYEKMQSDKGSIPDRFSAQQFSDYHSELNMSSLELGDSALYFCASSLGRLNEQFFGPGTRLTVL.